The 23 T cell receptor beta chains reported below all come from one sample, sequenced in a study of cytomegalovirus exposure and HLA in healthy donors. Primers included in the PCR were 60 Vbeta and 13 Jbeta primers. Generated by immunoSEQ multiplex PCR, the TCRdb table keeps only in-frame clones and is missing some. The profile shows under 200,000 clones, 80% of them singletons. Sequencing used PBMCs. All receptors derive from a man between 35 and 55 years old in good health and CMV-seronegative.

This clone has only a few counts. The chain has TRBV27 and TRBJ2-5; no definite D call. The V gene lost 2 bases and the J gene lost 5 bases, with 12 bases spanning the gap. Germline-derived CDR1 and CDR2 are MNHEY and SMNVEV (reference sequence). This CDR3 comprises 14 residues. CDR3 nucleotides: TGTGCCAGCAGTTTAGAGGTGGTGCGGGAGACCCAGTACTTC. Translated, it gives CASSLEVVRETQYF.

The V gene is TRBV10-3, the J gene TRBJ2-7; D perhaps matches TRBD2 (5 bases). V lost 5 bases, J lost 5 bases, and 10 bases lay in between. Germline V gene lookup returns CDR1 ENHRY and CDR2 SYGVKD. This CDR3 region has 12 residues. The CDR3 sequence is CAISPGWNEQYF. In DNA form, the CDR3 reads TGTGCCATCAGTCCGGGATGGAACGAGCAGTACTTC.

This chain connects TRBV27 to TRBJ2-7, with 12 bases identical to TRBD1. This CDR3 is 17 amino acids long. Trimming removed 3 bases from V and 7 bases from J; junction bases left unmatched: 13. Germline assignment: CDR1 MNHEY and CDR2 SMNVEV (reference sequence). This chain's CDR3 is CASSFGTGGPIRLEQYF. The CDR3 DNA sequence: TGTGCCAGCAGTTTCGGGACAGGGGGCCCTATCCGCTTGGAGCAGTACTTC.

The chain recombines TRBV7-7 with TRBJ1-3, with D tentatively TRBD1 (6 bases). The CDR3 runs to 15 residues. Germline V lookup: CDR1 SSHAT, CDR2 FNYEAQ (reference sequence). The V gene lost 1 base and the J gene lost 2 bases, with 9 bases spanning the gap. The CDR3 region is CASSLDRAAGNTIYF. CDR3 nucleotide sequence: TGTGCCAGCAGCTTAGACAGGGCCGCTGGAAACACCATATATTTT.

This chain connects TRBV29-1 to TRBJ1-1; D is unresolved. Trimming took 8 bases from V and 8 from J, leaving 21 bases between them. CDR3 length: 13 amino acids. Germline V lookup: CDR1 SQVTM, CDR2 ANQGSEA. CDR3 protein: CSSAPRGATEAFF. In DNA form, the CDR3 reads TGCAGCTCCGCTCCCCGGGGAGCCACCGAAGCTTTCTTT. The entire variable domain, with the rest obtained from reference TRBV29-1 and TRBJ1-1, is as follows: SAVISQKPSRDICQRGTSLTIQCQVDSQVTMMFWYRQQPGQSLTLIATANQGSEATYESGFVIDKFPISRPNLTFSTLTVSNMSPEDSSIYLCSSAPRGATEAFFGQGTRLTVV.

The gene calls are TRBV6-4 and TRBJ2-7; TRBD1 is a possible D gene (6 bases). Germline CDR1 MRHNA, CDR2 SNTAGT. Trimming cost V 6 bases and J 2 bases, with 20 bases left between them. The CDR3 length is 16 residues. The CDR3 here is CASRGWTVRLAYEQYF. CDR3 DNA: TGTGCCAGCAGGGGATGGACAGTACGCCTTGCCTACGAGCAGTACTTC.

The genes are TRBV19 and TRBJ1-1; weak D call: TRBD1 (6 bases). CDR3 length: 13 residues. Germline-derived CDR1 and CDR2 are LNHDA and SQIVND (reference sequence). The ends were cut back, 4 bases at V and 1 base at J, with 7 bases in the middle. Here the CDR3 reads CASSTGANTEAFF. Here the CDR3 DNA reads TGTGCCAGTAGTACAGGGGCGAACACTGAAGCTTTCTTT.

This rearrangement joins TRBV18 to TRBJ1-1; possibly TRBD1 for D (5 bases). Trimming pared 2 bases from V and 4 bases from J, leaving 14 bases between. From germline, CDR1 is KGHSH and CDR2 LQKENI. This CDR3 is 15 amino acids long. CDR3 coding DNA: TGTGCCAGCTCACCATGGGTAGGGCAGGGCACTGAAGCTTTCTTT. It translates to CASSPWVGQGTEAFF.

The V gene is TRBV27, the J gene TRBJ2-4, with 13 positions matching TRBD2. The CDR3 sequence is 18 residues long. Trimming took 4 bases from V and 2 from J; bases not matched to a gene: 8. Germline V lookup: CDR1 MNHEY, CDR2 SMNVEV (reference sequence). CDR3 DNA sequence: TGTGCCAGCAGTTCGCGGACTAGCGGGAGTAGGCCCAAAAACATTCAGTACTTC. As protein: CASSSRTSGSRPKNIQYF.

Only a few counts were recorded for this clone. CDR3 amino acids: CASSSRGWGEGHTDTQYF. For the CDR3, the DNA is TGTGCCAGCAGCTCCAGGGGCTGGGGGGAGGGCCATACAGATACGCAGTATTTT. The chain recombines TRBV9 with TRBJ2-3; a possible D gene is TRBD2 (7 bases). V dropped 4 bases and J dropped 3 bases, with 24 bases sitting between them. The germline V gene encodes CDR1 SGDLS and CDR2 YYNGEE. The CDR3 has 18 residues. Based on the CDR3 plus reference TRBV9 and TRBJ2-3, the full variable domain is DSGVTQTPKHLITATGQRVTLRCSPRSGDLSVYWYQQSLDQGLQFLIQYYNGEERAKGNILERFSAQQFPDLHSELNLSSLELGDSALYFCASSSRGWGEGHTDTQYFGPGTRLTVL.

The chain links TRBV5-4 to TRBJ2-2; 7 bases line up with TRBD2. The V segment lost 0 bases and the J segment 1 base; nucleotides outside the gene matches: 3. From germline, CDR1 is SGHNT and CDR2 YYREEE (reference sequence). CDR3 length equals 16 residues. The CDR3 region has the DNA TGTGCCAGCAGCTTGGCGTCTAGCGGGAACACCGGGGAGCTGTTTTTT. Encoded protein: CASSLASSGNTGELFF. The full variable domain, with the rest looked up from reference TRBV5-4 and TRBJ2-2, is ETGVTQSPTHLIKTRGQQVTLRCSSQSGHNTVSWYQQALGQGPQFIFQYYREEENGRGNFPPRFSGLQFPNYSSELNVNALELDDSALYLCASSLASSGNTGELFFGEGSRLTVL.

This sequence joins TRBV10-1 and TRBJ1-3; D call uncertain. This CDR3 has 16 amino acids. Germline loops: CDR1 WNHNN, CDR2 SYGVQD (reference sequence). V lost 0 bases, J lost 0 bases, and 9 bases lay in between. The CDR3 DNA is TGCGCCAGCAGTGAGTCCCAGGCGAACTCTGGAAACACCATATATTTT. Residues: CASSESQANSGNTIYF.

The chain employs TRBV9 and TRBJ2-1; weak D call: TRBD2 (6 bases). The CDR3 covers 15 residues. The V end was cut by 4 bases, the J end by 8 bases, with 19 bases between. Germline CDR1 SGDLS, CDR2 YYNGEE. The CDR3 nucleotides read TGTGCCAGCAGCCCTCGACCAGGGACTCCGGATGAGCAGTTCTTC. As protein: CASSPRPGTPDEQFF.

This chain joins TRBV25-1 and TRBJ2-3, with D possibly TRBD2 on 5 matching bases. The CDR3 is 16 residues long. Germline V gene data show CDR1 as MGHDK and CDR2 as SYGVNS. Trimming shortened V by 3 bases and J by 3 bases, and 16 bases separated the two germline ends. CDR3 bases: TGTGCCAGCAGTGACTCCAGCGGAGCCAATACAGATACGCAGTATTTT. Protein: CASSDSSGANTDTQYF.

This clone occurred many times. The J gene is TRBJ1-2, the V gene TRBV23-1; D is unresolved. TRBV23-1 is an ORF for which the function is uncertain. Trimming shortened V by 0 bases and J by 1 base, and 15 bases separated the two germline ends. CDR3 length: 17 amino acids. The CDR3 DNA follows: TGCGCCAGCAGTCAATCGGAGAGGGAACAAGGTAACTATGGCTACACCTTC. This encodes CASSQSEREQGNYGYTF.

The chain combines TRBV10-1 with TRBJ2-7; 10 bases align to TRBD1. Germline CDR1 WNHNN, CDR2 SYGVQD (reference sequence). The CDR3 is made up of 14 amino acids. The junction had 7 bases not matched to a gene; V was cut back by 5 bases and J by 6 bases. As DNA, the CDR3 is TGCGCCAGCAGTCCCCGGGACAGGGGACGCGAGCAGTACTTC. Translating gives CASSPRDRGREQYF.

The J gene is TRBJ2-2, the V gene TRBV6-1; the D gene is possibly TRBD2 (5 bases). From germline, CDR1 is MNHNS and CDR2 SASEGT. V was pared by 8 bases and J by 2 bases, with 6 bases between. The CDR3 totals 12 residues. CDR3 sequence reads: CASEGNTGELFF. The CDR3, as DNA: TGTGCCAGCGAGGGAAACACCGGGGAGCTGTTTTTT.

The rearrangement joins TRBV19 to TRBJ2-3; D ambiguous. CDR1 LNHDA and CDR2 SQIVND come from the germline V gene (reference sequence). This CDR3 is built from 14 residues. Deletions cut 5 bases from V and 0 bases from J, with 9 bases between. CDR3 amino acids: CASSGQHSTDTQYF. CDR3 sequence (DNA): TGTGCCAGTAGTGGGCAGCATAGCACAGATACGCAGTATTTT.

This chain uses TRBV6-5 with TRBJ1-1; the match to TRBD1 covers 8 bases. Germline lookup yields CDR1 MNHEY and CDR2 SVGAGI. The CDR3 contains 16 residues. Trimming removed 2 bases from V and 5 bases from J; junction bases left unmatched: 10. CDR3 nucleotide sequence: TGTGCCAGCAGTTACCACCGAAAGACAGGGGCAACTGAAGCTTTCTTT. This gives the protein CASSYHRKTGATEAFF.

The DNA for the CDR3 is TGTGCCAGTAGTATTCAGAATAGCAATCAGCCCCAGCATTTT. Protein sequence: CASSIQNSNQPQHF. The V gene is TRBV19, the J gene TRBJ1-5; no reliable D call. Trimming cost V 3 bases and J 0 bases, with 6 bases left between them. Germline V gene sequence: CDR1 LNHDA, CDR2 SQIVND (reference sequence). The CDR3 totals 14 residues.

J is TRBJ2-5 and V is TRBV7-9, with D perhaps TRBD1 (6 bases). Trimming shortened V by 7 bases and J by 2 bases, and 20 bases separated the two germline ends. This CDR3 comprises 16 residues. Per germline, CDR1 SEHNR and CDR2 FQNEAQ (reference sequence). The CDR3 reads CASTPAGGWEQETQYF. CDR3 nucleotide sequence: TGTGCCAGCACCCCGGCTGGGGGCTGGGAACAAGAGACCCAGTACTTC.

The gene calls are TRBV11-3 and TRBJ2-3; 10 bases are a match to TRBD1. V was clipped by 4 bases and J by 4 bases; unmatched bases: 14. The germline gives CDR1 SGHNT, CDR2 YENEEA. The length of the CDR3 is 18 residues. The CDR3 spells CASSYTRGGTGVADTQYF. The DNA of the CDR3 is TGTGCCAGCAGCTATACCCGAGGGGGGACAGGGGTTGCAGATACGCAGTATTTT.

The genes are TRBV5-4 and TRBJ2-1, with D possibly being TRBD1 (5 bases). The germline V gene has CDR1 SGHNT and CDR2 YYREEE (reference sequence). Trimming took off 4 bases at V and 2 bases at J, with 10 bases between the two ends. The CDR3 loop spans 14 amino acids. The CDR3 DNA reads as TGTGCCAGCAGCCTCCTAGGGGCCTACAATGAGCAGTTCTTC. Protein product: CASSLLGAYNEQFF.